This T cell receptor beta chain was identified in a study of blood T cell repertoires in COVID-19. Overall study context: COVID-19 samples, acute and convalescent, were from the United States, Italy and Spain.

Participants were placed into cohorts based on the clinical history they reported. Symptom resolution, clearance, or two negative PCRs marked donors in Cohort 3 as recovered. The CDR3 has 17 residues. Germline CDR1 MDHEN, CDR2 SYDVKM. V lost 6 bases to trimming and J lost 2 bases, with 23 bases between them. This clone was seen a single time. Original handling: Counts of nucleated cells, estimated from reference gene primer amplification, were obtained. Measured with immunoSEQ multiplex PCR; TCRdb has only the in-frame clones, and not every one. V and J calls and clone size follow that table, whereas D and trimming were derived from the DNA. Found here are about 250,000 clones, around 84% of them singletons; the top ten hold approximately 1.6%.

This chain joins TRBV28 and TRBJ2-7; weak D call: TRBD1 (5 bases). This sequence originates from a man in his forties or fifties who had recovered from COVID-19. The sequenced sample was PBMCs or T cells enriched from blood (not recorded which). CDR3 residues: CASRVAGPRVEPYEQYF. CDR3 in DNA: TGTGCCAGCAGGGTGGCAGGGCCCCGGGTCGAACCCTACGAGCAGTACTTC.